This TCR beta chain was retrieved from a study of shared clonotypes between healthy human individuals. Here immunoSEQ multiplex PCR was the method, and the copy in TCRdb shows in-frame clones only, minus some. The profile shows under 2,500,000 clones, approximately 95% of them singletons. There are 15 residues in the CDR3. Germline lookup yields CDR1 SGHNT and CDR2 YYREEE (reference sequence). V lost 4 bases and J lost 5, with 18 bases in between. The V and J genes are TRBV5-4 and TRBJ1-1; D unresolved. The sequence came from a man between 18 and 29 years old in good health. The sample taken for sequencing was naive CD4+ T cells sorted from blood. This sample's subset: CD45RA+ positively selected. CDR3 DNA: TGTGCCAGCAGCGTTGGGCCCCTGAGGACGACTGAAGCTTTCTTT. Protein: CASSVGPLRTTEAFF.